Each of the 13 T cell receptor delta chains below was sequenced from the same sample in a study of gamma-delta T cells after stem cell transplantation. TCRdb reanalyzed the RT-PCR reads using CATT. Of over 1,500 delta-chain clones listed, about 4.6% are singletons. Sequencing was carried out using gamma-delta T cells. These receptors were collected from a human donor. It is not recorded whose cells these are; they may come from a transplant donor.

This clone was seen just once. The chain has TRDV2 and TRDJ1; D call uncertain. TCRdb leaves out the J gene; it was filled in here by matching the DNA to germline. Germline V gene data show CDR1 as GEAIGNYY and CDR2 as EKD. With 1 base removed from V and 4 bases from J, the gap between germline ends came to 12 bases. CDR3 length: 14 residues. The CDR3 is CACDTWRSSDKLIF. The DNA of the CDR3 is TGTGCCTGTGACACTTGGAGGAGTAGCGATAAACTCATCTTT.

With respect to this clone: Being one base from a much bigger clone, this may be a read error. Other DNA sequences from this sample encode an identical CDR3 as well. This chain joins TRDV2 and TRDJ3; 8 nucleotides match TRDD3. The germline CDR1 and CDR2 sequences are GEAIGNYY and EKD. This CDR3 spans 18 amino acids. The CDR3 DNA follows: TGTGCCTGTGACCCCGCTGGGGGACGATCCTGGGACACCCGGCAGATGTTTTTC. Residues: CACDPAGGRSWDTRQMFF.

On this clone itself: One base separates it from a far larger clone, so it is likely a read error. This CDR3 is also generated by other DNA sequences in the sample. Written as DNA, the CDR3 is TGTGCCTGTGACCGCCTTCCTACGTCGATGGGGGATACAGGGTCCGATAAACTCATCTTT. Translating it yields CACDRLPTSMGDTGSDKLIF. V usage is TRDV2 and J usage is TRDJ1, with D possibly being TRDD3 (10 bases). Per germline, CDR1 GEAIGNYY and CDR2 EKD. V lost 3 bases, J lost 3 bases, and 31 bases lay in between. The CDR3 length is 20 residues.

Details on this clone: A far more abundant clone sits one base away, making this likely a read error. The chain links TRDV2 to TRDJ1; D is possibly TRDD3 (6 bases). The germline V gene has CDR1 GEAIGNYY and CDR2 EKD. The V and J ends lost 5 bases and 0 bases respectively, with 24 bases between them. The CDR3 spans 18 residues. CDR3 region: CACGLLGGPLQYTDKLIF. The CDR3 DNA reads TGTGCCTGTGGCCTGCTAGGGGGACCCCTCCAGTACACCGATAAACTCATCTTT.

Note on this clone: A far larger clone differs by one base, so this is likely a read error. Other nucleotide sequences from this sample produce the same CDR3. The chain recombines TRDV2 with TRDJ1; TRDD3 matches 8 bases. CDR3 length equals 19 residues. Looked up from germline, CDR1 is GEAIGNYY and CDR2 is EKD. Here the CDR3 reads CACDTVSLGDRLPTDKLIF. DNA for the CDR3: TGTGCCTGTGACACCGTTTCCTTGGGGGATCGATTACCCACCGACAAACTCATCTTT.

This clone is categorized as medium-sized (0.01 to 0.1%). With only one base between it and a far larger clone, this is likely a read error. This same CDR3 is encoded by further DNA sequences in the sample. J is TRDJ3 and V is TRDV2, with a possible D match to TRDD3 (5 bases). The germline gives CDR1 GEAIGNYY, CDR2 EKD. The CDR3 has 18 amino acids. The DNA for the CDR3 is TGTGCCTGCGACACCGGAGGGATGTACTCCTGGGACACCCGACAGATGTTTTTC. Its protein is CACDTGGMYSWDTRQMFF.

This chain uses TRDV2 with TRDJ1, with TRDD3 as a possible D gene (6 bases). The J gene is not listed in TCRdb, so it was assigned here from a DNA match to germline. V was clipped by 0 bases and J by 5 bases, with 12 bases between them. This CDR3 is built from 14 residues. The germline CDR1 and CDR2 sequences are GEAIGNYY and EKD. CDR3: CACDTWGPEDKLIF. CDR3 sequence (DNA): TGTGCCTGTGACACCTGGGGGCCCGAGGATAAACTCATCTTT.

This clone was seen a few times. TCRdb attributes to this sequence the protein of a much larger clone, which differs from the DNA translation at residue 4; a read error is likely, and the protein displayed is translated from the DNA. The chain is built from TRDV2 and TRDJ1; 10 positions agree with TRDD3. This CDR3 is 17 amino acids long. V lost 4 bases, J lost 0 bases, and 10 bases stayed unmatched. From germline, CDR1 is GEAIGNYY and CDR2 EKD. DNA of the CDR3: TGTGCCTGTGAGACTCTCGGAACTGGGGGATACACCGATAAACTCATCTTT. The encoded protein is CACETLGTGGYTDKLIF.

This clone was seen only a few times. The TCRdb protein comes from a much larger clone and disagrees with this DNA's translation at residue 16, likely due to a read error; the protein given here is derived from the DNA. This chain joins TRDV2 and TRDJ1; 8 bases line up with TRDD3. Germline V lookup: CDR1 GEAIGNYY, CDR2 EKD. CDR3 size: 19 residues. The CDR3 loop reads CACDTLQLLGGSYTDRLIF. The CDR3, as DNA: TGTGCCTGTGACACTCTACAACTACTGGGGGGCTCGTACACCGATAGACTCATCTTT.

This clone has just a few counts. This sequence may be a read error, since a much larger clone differs from it by one base. The same CDR3 arises from other DNA sequences in this sample as well. The rearrangement links TRDV2 to TRDJ1, with 11 nucleotides matching TRDD3. Germline CDR1 reads GEAIGNYY; CDR2 reads EKD. This CDR3 contains 24 residues. V gave up 1 base and J gave up 2 bases; unmatched junction bases: 29. DNA of the CDR3: TGTGCCTGTGACACAATTCAGGAAGGTCGGCTGGGGGATACCTTCCCCTTGTATACCGATAAACTCATCTTT. This codes for CACDTIQEGRLGDTFPLYTDKLIF.

Turning to this clone: TCRdb attributes to this sequence the protein of a much larger clone, which differs from the DNA translation at residue 14; a read error is likely, and the protein displayed is translated from the DNA. The rearrangement links TRDV2 to TRDJ1; the match to TRDD3 covers 10 bases. There are 17 residues in the CDR3. In germline, CDR1 is GEAIGNYY, CDR2 EKD. The CDR3 sequence is CACDTVGGYADTDRLIF. Here the CDR3 DNA reads TGTGCCTGTGACACTGTCGGGGGATACGCGGACACCGATAGACTCATCTTT.

This clone has more than one count but fewer than ten. TCRdb's protein for this DNA is that of a much larger clone and differs from the translation at residue 19, likely a read error; the protein shown is the DNA translation. The gene calls are TRDV2 and TRDJ1, with 11 bases aligning to TRDD3. CDR3 length equals 20 residues. The germline CDR1 and CDR2 sequences are GEAIGNYY and EKD. The CDR3 protein is CACDTLHLLGDSIGTDKLTF. CDR3 in DNA: TGTGCCTGTGACACCCTTCATCTACTGGGGGATAGTATTGGCACCGATAAACTCACCTTT.

Notes on this clone: Translating this DNA gives a protein that differs at residue 12 from the TCRdb one, which belongs to a much larger clone; a read error is likely, and the protein shown is this translation. The chain joins TRDV2 to TRDJ1; tentative D call: TRDD3 (6 bases). Deletions cut 2 bases from V and 6 bases from J, with 21 bases between. The CDR3 sequence is 16 residues long. CDR1 is GEAIGNYY and CDR2 is EKD in the germline V gene. CDR3 DNA sequence: TGTGCCTGTGACAACCTGGGGTCCCTAGAAAAGTATAAACTCATCTTT. Residues: CACDNLGSLEKYKLIF.